The 19 T cell receptor beta chains below come from one sample, sequenced in a study of immune evolution from preneoplasia to lung adenocarcinoma. Method: immunoSEQ multiplex PCR; TCRdb's copy keeps in-frame clones and lacks some. This table has approximately 3,000 clones, about 90% appearing once. The sequenced material came from FFPE adjacent normal lung tissue. The receptor source for this set is a person aged 65 to 85 with lung adenocarcinoma.

The chain couples TRBV7-9 to TRBJ1-2, with no clear D. The germline V gene has CDR1 SEHNR and CDR2 FQNEAQ (reference sequence). This CDR3 region has 14 residues. The germline V and J ends were trimmed by 5 bases and 8 bases, with 18 bases remaining between them. The CDR3 spells CASSPWDLGVGYTF. In DNA, the CDR3 is TGTGCCAGCAGCCCCTGGGATTTGGGCGTAGGCTACACCTTC.

This clone was observed a handful of times. The chain is built from TRBV6-1 and TRBJ1-5; D possibly corresponds to TRBD1 (6 bases). The CDR3 is made up of 12 amino acids. From germline, CDR1 is MNHNS and CDR2 SASEGT. V lost 1 base, J lost 16 bases, and 14 bases lay in between. The CDR3 nucleotides are TGTGCCAGCAGTGAAGACCTGGACAGTCGCCATTTT. Translating gives CASSEDLDSRHF.

The chain uses TRBV19 and TRBJ1-4; 11 nucleotides line up with TRBD1. V lost 5 bases, J lost 8 bases, and 10 bases stayed unmatched. Germline CDR1 LNHDA, CDR2 SQIVND (reference sequence). The CDR3 length is 16 residues. CDR3 nucleotides: TGTGCCAGTAGTCCTCGGACAGGGGGCGATCAGGAAAAACTGTTTTTT. Translated: CASSPRTGGDQEKLFF.

This clone was observed a few times. This chain joins TRBV30 and TRBJ1-1; D gene ambiguous. V lost 3 bases, J lost 3 bases, and 8 bases lay in between. The germline gives CDR1 GTSNPN, CDR2 SVGIG (reference sequence). The CDR3 has 12 residues. The CDR3: CAWRWADTEAFF. The CDR3 bases are TGTGCCTGGAGGTGGGCGGACACTGAAGCTTTCTTT.

The chain carries TRBV29-1 and TRBJ1-2, with a tentative D call TRBD1 (6 bases). With 7 bases removed from V and 1 base from J, the gap between germline ends came to 13 bases. Germline V CDR1 and CDR2: SQVTM, ANQGSEA. The CDR3 runs to 13 residues. The CDR3 region has the DNA TGCAGCGCCCAAGTAGGGGGTAACTATGGCTACACCTTC. The encoded protein is CSAQVGGNYGYTF.

The chain combines TRBV30 with TRBJ2-7; 7 bases fit TRBD1. V lost 2 bases to trimming and J lost 7 bases; unmatched junction nucleotides: 11. The germline gives CDR1 GTSNPN, CDR2 SVGIG (reference sequence). CDR3 size: 14 residues. The CDR3 is CAWSTTGTFWEQYF. CDR3 bases: TGTGCCTGGAGTACGACAGGGACCTTCTGGGAGCAGTACTTC.

The V call is TRBV2, the J call TRBJ2-7, with a possible D match to TRBD2 (6 bases). The CDR3 is 14 residues long. Germline V CDR1 and CDR2: SNHLY, FYNNEI. Deletions cut 3 bases from V and 5 bases from J, with 14 bases between. For the CDR3, the DNA is TGTGCCAGCAGTGATCTCGGGAGTTTCCACGAGCAGTACTTC. Its translation: CASSDLGSFHEQYF.

This chain uses TRBV28 with TRBJ2-6; D remains ambiguous. The CDR3 sequence is 18 residues long. Germline lookup yields CDR1 MDHEN and CDR2 SYDVKM. Trimming removed 5 bases from V and 0 bases from J, with 17 bases in between. The CDR3 DNA reads TGTGCCAGCAGTCCCCCATTTCCGGGTAGCTCTGGGGCCAACGTCCTGACTTTC. Encoded protein: CASSPPFPGSSGANVLTF.

V and J are TRBV28 and TRBJ2-7; maybe TRBD1 (6 bases). Trimming pared 6 bases from V and 4 bases from J, leaving 16 bases between. The CDR3 runs 14 residues. The germline V gene has CDR1 MDHEN and CDR2 SYDVKM. The CDR3 DNA follows: TGTGCCAGCAGAGACACAGGGTTGTGGTACGAGCAGTACTTC. Translating gives CASRDTGLWYEQYF.

This chain uses TRBV11-2 with TRBJ2-5, with D perhaps assigned TRBD1 or TRBD2 (5 bases each). Germline CDR1 is SGHAT and CDR2 is FQNNGV. V lost 8 bases, J lost 1 base, and 17 bases lay in between. The CDR3 is made up of 15 amino acids. The CDR3 is CASVPRGVSQETQYF. The CDR3 DNA follows: TGTGCCAGCGTACCCAGAGGGGTCAGCCAAGAGACCCAGTACTTC.

The rearrangement links TRBV28 to TRBJ1-1, with 9 bases fitting TRBD1. Per the germline V gene, CDR1 is MDHEN and CDR2 is SYDVKM. Trimming at V came to 6 bases and at J to 2 bases, leaving 13 bases not matched to a gene. The CDR3 is made up of 17 amino acids. This chain's CDR3 is CASSLSGTGYQNTEAFF. In DNA, the CDR3 is TGTGCCAGCAGCCTATCGGGGACAGGGTACCAAAACACTGAAGCTTTCTTT.

This chain joins TRBV6-1 and TRBJ1-2, with D possibly TRBD1 on 6 matching bases. Trimming shortened V by 3 bases and J by 5 bases, and 10 bases separated the two germline ends. CDR3 length: 13 amino acids. In germline, CDR1 is MNHNS, CDR2 SASEGT. CDR3 residues: CASSDTGYYGYTF. The CDR3, as DNA: TGTGCCAGCAGTGACACAGGGTATTATGGCTACACCTTC.

The chain carries TRBV7-6 and TRBJ2-7, with 11 bases identical to TRBD2. The CDR3 is 15 amino acids. Trimming cost V 1 base and J 6 bases; bases outside gene matches: 5. Germline CDR1 SGHVS, CDR2 FNYEAQ. The chain's CDR3 is CASSLEASGGTEQYF. In DNA form, the CDR3 reads TGTGCCAGCAGCTTAGAGGCTAGCGGGGGGACCGAGCAGTACTTC.

The V gene is TRBV19, the J gene TRBJ1-2; D call uncertain. The V end was cut by 2 bases, the J end by 1 base, with 11 bases between. The CDR3 spans 15 residues. Germline CDR1 is LNHDA and CDR2 is SQIVND (reference sequence). CDR3 coding DNA: TGTGCCAGTAGTATACCTTCAAGAAGTAACTATGGCTACACCTTC. It encodes CASSIPSRSNYGYTF.

V is TRBV7-2 and J is TRBJ2-7, with no clear D. From germline, CDR1 is SGHTA and CDR2 FQGNSA. V lost 1 base and J lost 4, with 8 bases in between. This CDR3 has 13 amino acids. The CDR3 region is CASSLVGVYEQYF. Written as DNA, the CDR3 is TGTGCCAGCAGCTTAGTCGGCGTTTACGAGCAGTACTTC.

V usage is TRBV6-5 and J usage is TRBJ2-5; 8 bases align to TRBD2. The trim removed 5 bases at V and 5 bases at J, leaving 4 bases unmatched. CDR1 and CDR2 from the germline V gene are MNHEY and SVGAGI. The CDR3 loop spans 13 amino acids. The CDR3 protein is CASSPREGETQYF. CDR3 DNA sequence: TGTGCCAGCAGTCCCCGGGAGGGCGAGACCCAGTACTTC.

The sample holds one count of this clone. The chain links TRBV19 to TRBJ2-2; a weak D match, TRBD2 (5 bases). Trimming took 3 bases from V and 1 from J, leaving 9 bases between them. The CDR3 contains 15 residues. The V gene's germline CDR1 is LNHDA and CDR2 SQIVND (reference sequence). CDR3 DNA: TGTGCCAGTAGTATCCCAGCGGAGAACACCGGGGAGCTGTTTTTT. Amino acid sequence: CASSIPAENTGELFF.

The chain combines TRBV6-1 with TRBJ2-7; D possibly corresponds to TRBD2 (7 bases). Germline V CDR1 and CDR2: MNHNS, SASEGT. Deletions cut 8 bases from V and 7 bases from J, with 24 bases between. This CDR3 is built from 15 residues. The CDR3 DNA sequence: TGTGCCAGCGAGATTGGGGCGGGGGCCCATTTGGAGCAGTACTTC. This encodes CASEIGAGAHLEQYF.

The V call is TRBV29-1, the J call TRBJ2-3; D is ambiguous. Trimming shortened V by 6 bases and J by 6 bases, and 10 bases separated the two germline ends. The CDR3 loop spans 11 amino acids. The germline CDR1 and CDR2 sequences are SQVTM and ANQGSEA. The CDR3 reads CSVQMGDTQYF. In DNA, the CDR3 is TGCAGCGTACAAATGGGTGATACGCAGTATTTT.